This T cell receptor (beta chain) was recovered during a study of prognosis after radiotherapy for stage I lung cancer. Whole-study context: Concurrent therapy with stereotactic body radiotherapy was given to no patient. Notes on the study in general: Differences in TRBV and TRBJ gene usage were reportedly observed between patients with and without metastases. Patients with distant metastases had lower Shannon entropy after stereotactic body radiation therapy.

V dropped 4 bases and J dropped 1 base, with 1 base sitting between them. CDR1 and CDR2 (germline): SGHDN, FVKESK. CDR3 length equals 11 residues. This clonotype was observed at least ten times. What it recognizes is unknown. Multiplex PCR in two rounds served to amplify TCR beta CDR3 from genomic DNA. With primers specific to each TRBV and TRBJ gene, the first-round PCR was performed. TCRdb re-derived calls from the multiplex PCR reads in MiXCR, one entry per CDR3 protein. The sample has 22,000 or so distinct CDR3 sequences; around two fifths are singletons. J is TRBJ1-1 and V is TRBV14; no firm D call. This specimen was PBMCs, taken before or after stereotactic body radiation therapy (not recorded which). This TCR was sampled from a donor over 45 with non-small cell lung cancer. The CDR3 region has the DNA TGTGCCAGCAGCCGGAACACTGAAGCTTTCTTT. Encoded protein: CASSRNTEAFF.